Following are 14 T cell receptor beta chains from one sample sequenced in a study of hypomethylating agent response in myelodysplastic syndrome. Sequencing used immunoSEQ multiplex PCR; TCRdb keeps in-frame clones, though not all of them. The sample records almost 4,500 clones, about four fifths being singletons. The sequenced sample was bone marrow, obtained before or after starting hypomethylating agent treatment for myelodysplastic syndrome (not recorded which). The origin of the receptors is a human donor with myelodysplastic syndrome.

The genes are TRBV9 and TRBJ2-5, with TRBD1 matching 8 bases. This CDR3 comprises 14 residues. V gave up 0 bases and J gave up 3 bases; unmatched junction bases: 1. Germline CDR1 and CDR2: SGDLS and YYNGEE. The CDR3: CASSVDRGEETQYF. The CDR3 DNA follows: TGTGCCAGCAGCGTAGACAGGGGGGAAGAGACCCAGTACTTC.

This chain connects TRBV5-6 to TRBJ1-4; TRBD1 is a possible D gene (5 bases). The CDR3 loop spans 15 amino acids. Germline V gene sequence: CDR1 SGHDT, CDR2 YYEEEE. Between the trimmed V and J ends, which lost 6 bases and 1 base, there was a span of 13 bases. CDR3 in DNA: TGTGCCAGCACTACATTAGGGGTAACTAATGAAAAACTGTTTTTT. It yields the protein CASTTLGVTNEKLFF.

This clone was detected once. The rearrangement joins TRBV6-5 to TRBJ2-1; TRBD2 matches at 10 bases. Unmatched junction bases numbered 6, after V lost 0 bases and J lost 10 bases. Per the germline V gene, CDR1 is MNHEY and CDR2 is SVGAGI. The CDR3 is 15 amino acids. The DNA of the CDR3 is TGTGCCAGCAGTTACTCGCCTAGCGGGAGTGGAGAGCAGTTCTTC. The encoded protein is CASSYSPSGSGEQFF.

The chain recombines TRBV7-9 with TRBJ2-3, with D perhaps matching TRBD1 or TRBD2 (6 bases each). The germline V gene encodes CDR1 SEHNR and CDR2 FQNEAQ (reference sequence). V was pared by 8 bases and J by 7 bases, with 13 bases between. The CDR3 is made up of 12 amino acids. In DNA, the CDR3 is TGTGCCAGCGACCGGGGGCGGAATACGCAGTATTTT. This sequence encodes CASDRGRNTQYF.

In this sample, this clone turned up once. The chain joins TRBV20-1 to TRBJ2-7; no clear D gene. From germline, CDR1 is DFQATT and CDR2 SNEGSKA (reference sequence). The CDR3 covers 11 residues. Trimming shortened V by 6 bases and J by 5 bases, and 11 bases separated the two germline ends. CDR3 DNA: TGCAGTGCAGACGTGAGCCACGAGCAGTACTTC. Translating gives CSADVSHEQYF.

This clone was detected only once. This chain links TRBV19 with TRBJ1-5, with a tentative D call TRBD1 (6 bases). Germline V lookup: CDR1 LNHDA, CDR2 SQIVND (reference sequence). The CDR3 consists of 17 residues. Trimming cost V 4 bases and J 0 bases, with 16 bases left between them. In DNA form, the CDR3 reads TGTGCCAGTAGTACCGACAGGTCCCCGTATAGCAATCAGCCCCAGCATTTT. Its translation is CASSTDRSPYSNQPQHF.

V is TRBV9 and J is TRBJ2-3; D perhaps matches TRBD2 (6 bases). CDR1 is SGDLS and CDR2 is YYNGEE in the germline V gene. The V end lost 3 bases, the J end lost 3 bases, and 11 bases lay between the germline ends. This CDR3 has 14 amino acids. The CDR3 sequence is CASSGGSGTDTQYF. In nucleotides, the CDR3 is TGTGCCAGCAGCGGTGGGAGCGGGACAGATACGCAGTATTTT.

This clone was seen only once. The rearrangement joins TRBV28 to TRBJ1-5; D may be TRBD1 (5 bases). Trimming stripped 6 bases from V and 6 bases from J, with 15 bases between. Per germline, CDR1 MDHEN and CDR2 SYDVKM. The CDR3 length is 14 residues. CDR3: CASSRGGVGQPQHF. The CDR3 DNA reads TGTGCCAGCAGCCGGGGGGGGGTCGGTCAGCCCCAGCATTTT. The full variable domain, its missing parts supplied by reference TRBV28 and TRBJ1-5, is DVKVTQSSRYLVKRTGEKVFLECVQDMDHENMFWYRQDPGLGLRLIYFSYDVKMKEKGDIPEGYSVSREKKERFSLILESASTNQTSMYLCASSRGGVGQPQHFGDGTRLSIL.

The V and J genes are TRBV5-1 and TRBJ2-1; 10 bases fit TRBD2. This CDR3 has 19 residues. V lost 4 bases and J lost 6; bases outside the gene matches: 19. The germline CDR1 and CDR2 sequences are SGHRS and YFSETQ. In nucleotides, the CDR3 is TGCGCCAGCAGCCCCGGACAGGCATCCTTAGCGGGAGGTCTCAATGAGCAGTTCTTC. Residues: CASSPGQASLAGGLNEQFF.

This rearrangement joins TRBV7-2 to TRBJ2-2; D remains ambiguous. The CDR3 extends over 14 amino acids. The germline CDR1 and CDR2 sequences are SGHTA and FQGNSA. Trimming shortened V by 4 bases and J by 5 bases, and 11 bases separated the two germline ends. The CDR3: CASSSTVRTGELFF. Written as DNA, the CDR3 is TGTGCCAGCAGCTCGACTGTCAGGACCGGGGAGCTGTTTTTT.

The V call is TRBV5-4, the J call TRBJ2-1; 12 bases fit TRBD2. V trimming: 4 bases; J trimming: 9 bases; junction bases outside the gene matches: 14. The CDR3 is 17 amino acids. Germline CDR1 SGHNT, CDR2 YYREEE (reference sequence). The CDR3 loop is CASSPGLAGIGGGEQFF. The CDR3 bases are TGTGCCAGCAGCCCCGGACTAGCGGGGATTGGAGGAGGTGAGCAGTTCTTC.

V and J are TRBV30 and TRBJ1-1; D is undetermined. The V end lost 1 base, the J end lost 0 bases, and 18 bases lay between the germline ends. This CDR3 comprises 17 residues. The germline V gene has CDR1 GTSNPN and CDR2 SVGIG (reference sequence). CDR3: CAWSGGRLFTMNTEAFF. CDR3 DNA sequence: TGTGCCTGGAGTGGCGGACGACTTTTTACCATGAACACTGAAGCTTTCTTT.

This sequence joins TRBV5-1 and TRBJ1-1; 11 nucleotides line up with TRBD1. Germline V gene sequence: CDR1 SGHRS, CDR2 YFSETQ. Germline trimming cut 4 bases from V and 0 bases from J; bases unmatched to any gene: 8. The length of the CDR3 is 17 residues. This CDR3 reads CASSPGTGGLVNTEAFF. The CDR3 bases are TGCGCCAGCAGCCCCGGGACAGGGGGTTTGGTGAACACTGAAGCTTTCTTT.

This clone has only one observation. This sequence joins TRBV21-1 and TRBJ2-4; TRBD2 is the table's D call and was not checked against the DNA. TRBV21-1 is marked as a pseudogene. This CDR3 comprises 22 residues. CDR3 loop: CASSKAGRGDTAVRGAKNIQYF. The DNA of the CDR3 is TGTGCCAGCAGCAAAGCCGGGCGGGGGGACACAGCGGTTCGCGGGGCCAAAAACATTCAGTACTTC.